This T cell receptor beta chain is drawn from a study of T-cell reconstitution after alpha-beta-depleted transplantation in children. Unique molecular identifiers were incorporated when the TCRbeta library was constructed. TCRdb reprocessed the PCR reads with MiXCR, giving one entry per CDR3 protein. The data contain around 600,000 distinct CDR3 sequences, approximately 10% of them singletons. Germline assignment: CDR1 KGHSH and CDR2 LQKENI. V gave up 3 bases and J gave up 3 bases, with 5 bases separating them. The CDR3 contains 12 residues. This TCR was sampled from a human donor who donated a stem cell graft to a child with acute myeloid leukemia. V is TRBV18 and J is TRBJ1-1; unclear D gene. The input for sequencing was PBMCs from the stem cell graft donor, taken from the stem cell graft. The DNA of the CDR3 is TGTGCCAGCTCACCCGCGGACACTGAAGCTTTCTTT. It yields the protein CASSPADTEAFF.